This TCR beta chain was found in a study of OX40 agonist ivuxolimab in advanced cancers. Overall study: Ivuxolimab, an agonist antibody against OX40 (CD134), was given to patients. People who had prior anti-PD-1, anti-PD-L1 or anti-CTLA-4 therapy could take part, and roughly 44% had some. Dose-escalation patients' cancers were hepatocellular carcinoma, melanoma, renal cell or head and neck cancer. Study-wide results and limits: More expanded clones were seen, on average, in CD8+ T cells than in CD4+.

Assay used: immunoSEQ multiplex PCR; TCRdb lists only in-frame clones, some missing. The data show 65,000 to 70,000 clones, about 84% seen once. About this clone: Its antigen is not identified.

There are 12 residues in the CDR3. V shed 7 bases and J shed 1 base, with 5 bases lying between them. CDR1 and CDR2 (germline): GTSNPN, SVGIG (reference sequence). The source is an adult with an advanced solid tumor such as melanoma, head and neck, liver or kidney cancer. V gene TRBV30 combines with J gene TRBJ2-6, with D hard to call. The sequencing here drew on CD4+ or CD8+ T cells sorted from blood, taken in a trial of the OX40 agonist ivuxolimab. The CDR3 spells CAYTSGANVLTF. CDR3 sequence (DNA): TGTGCCTATACATCTGGGGCCAACGTCCTGACTTTC.